The text below deals with one TCR beta chain. Its antigen is not known. Random hexamers primed reverse transcription of roughly 0.5 to 1 ug RNA. TCRdb itself ran the immunoSEQ multiplex PCR reads through MiXCR, one entry per CDR3 protein. The sample has about 130,000 distinct CDR3 sequences, just over 90% seen once. High-throughput TCR beta sequencing covered peripheral CD8+ and CD4+ T cells. Patients with stable or active relapsing-remitting disease, all of them treatment-naive, made up the multiple sclerosis controls. The sample originates from a study of CD8 T cells in Susac syndrome. Study-wide results and limits: The study's TCR sequencing and HLA analysis drew on a certain number of individuals. That number was acknowledged as relatively small.

CDR1 is SNHLY and CDR2 is FYNNEI in the germline V gene. V dropped 6 bases and J dropped 5; count of bases not matched to a gene: 9. The CDR3 spans 16 residues. The sequence was collected from a human donor with multiple sclerosis. The material sequenced was CD8+ T cells from PBMCs. The chain employs TRBV2 and TRBJ2-2; the match to TRBD2 covers 10 bases. CDR3 sequence reads: CASRASGSPGTGELFF. The CDR3 bases are TGTGCCAGCAGGGCTAGCGGGAGTCCCGGGACCGGGGAGCTGTTTTTT.